This TCR beta chain was recovered during a study of siplizumab effects on memory and regulatory T cells. Findings of the study overall: Alloreactive sequences that could be traced to unstimulated CD4+ memory cells showed a significant reduction under siplizumab. Most proliferating CD4+ or CD8+ clones, roughly 75-96%, had no naive or memory assignment. Mappable alloreactive CD4+ clones came from Treg cells more than 60% of the time on average with siplizumab, against approximately 26% in controls. Naive T cells looked more diverse than memory cells and looked like major alloresponse contributors.

Sequencing was performed with immunoSEQ multiplex PCR; in TCRdb, only in-frame clones are kept and a portion is missing. Of fewer than 100,000 clones in the sample, 95% were seen once. The CDR3 spans 14 residues. Germline V gene lookup returns CDR1 LNHNV and CDR2 YYDKDF (reference sequence). The V end was cut by 0 bases, the J end by 6 bases, with 12 bases between. Worth noting for this clone: Its antigen remains unidentified.

This clonotype was obtained from a human donor in good health. The specimen sequenced was CD8+ T cells sorted from blood. The chain is built from TRBV15 and TRBJ2-7, with D maybe TRBD1 (6 bases). The CDR3 is CATSRDTGNGEQYF. The DNA for the CDR3 is TGTGCCACCAGCAGAGATACAGGGAATGGCGAGCAGTACTTC.